The rows below give T cell receptor beta chains drawn from one sample of a study of OX40 agonist ivuxolimab in advanced cancers. Sequencing was performed with immunoSEQ multiplex PCR; in TCRdb, only in-frame clones are kept and a portion is missing. Of about 67,000 clones listed, about nine tenths were seen once; the top ten hold roughly 3.7%. The sequenced sample was CD4+ or CD8+ T cells sorted from blood, obtained in a trial of the OX40 agonist ivuxolimab. The receptors derive from an adult with an advanced solid tumor such as melanoma, head and neck, liver or kidney cancer. CDR3s include the opening cysteine and the closing phenylalanine or tryptophan. A D gene is named only where the DNA matches it firmly. Size is omitted from some rows. Given values are once, few, many or a class for expanded clones.

d_call clone_size j_call v_call cdr3_nt cdr3_aa
TRBD2 NA TRBJ2-1 TRBV28 TGTGCCAGCAGCTTAATAGCGGGAGAGCGTCCGAATGAGCAGTTCTTC CASSLIAGERPNEQFF
TRBD2 NA TRBJ2-7 TRBV10-1 TGCGCCAGCAGTGAAGGGGGGCTAGCGGGAGAGTTCGGGGAGCAGTACTTC CASSEGGLAGEFGEQYF
NA NA TRBJ2-5 TRBV7-2 TGTGCCAGCAGCTTAAGCACGCGGGAGACCCAGTACTTC CASSLSTRETQYF
NA NA TRBJ2-3 TRBV7-8 TGTGCCAGCAGCTTAGTACGCGCGATTGGAGATACGCAGTATTTT CASSLVRAIGDTQYF
TRBD1 NA TRBJ1-2 TRBV2 TGTGCCAGTAGAGACCCACAGGGGGCGGGTGGCTACACCTTC CASRDPQGAGGYTF
TRBD2 NA TRBJ2-1 TRBV30 TGTGCCTGGAGACGCGGGGGGCTATACAATGAGCAGTTCTTC CAWRRGGLYNEQFF
NA NA TRBJ1-1 TRBV14 TGTGCCAGCAGCCAAACCCTTGGGACGGCTGAAGCTTTCTTT CASSQTLGTAEAFF
TRBD2 NA TRBJ2-5 TRBV5-1 TGCGCCAGCAGTCCTCCTAGCGGGGGGGCAGTGTTTGGAGAGACCCAGTACTTC CASSPPSGGAVFGETQYF
NA NA TRBJ2-5 TRBV6-6 TGTGCCAGCAGTTACGGGGTAGGAGAGACCCAGTACTTC CASSYGVGETQYF
NA NA TRBJ1-2 TRBV6-1 TGTGCCAGCAGTGAGCCAGGTTATGGCTACACCTTC CASSEPGYGYTF
NA once TRBJ2-7 TRBV7-9 TGTGCCAGCAGCCCAACAAGCTCCTACGAGCAGTACTTC CASSPTSSYEQYF
TRBD1 NA TRBJ2-7 TRBV4-1 TGCGCCAGCAGCCCCGGACAGGGGGGCTACGAGCAGTACTTC CASSPGQGGYEQYF
TRBD2 NA TRBJ2-5 TRBV5-1 TGCGCCAGCAGCCCTCAAGCGGGGGTCCAAGAGACCCAGTACTTC CASSPQAGVQETQYF
TRBD1 NA TRBJ1-1 TRBV9 TGTGCCAGCAGCTCCAGGGGGGCTGAAGCTTTCTTT CASSSRGAEAFF
TRBD2 NA TRBJ2-2 TRBV19 TGTGCCAGTAGTATTGGAGCGGGGGGCACCGGGGAGCTGTTTTTT CASSIGAGGTGELFF
NA NA TRBJ2-2 TRBV5-1 TGCGCCAGCAGCGTACACAACACCGGGGAGCTGTTTTTT CASSVHNTGELFF
TRBD1 NA TRBJ2-2 TRBV4-1 TGCGCCAGCAGCCATACCGGGACAGCGAACACCGGGGAGCTGTTTTTT CASSHTGTANTGELFF
NA NA TRBJ2-7 TRBV6-1 TGTGCCAGCAGTGAAGGACGGTCCTACGAGCAGTACTTC CASSEGRSYEQYF
TRBD1 few TRBJ2-7 TRBV6-1 TGTGCCAGCAGTGGGGACAGGGGAAGCGAGCAGTACTTC CASSGDRGSEQYF
NA NA TRBJ2-1 TRBV29-1 TGCAGCGCTAGGGGCAGGGCCAATGAGCAGTTCTTC CSARGRANEQFF
NA NA TRBJ2-5 TRBV5-4 TGTGCCAGCAGCCGGGACCAGGGCCAAGAGACCCAGTACTTC CASSRDQGQETQYF
NA NA TRBJ1-4 TRBV6-6 TGTGCCAGCAGAGGTCGGACAGCAACTAATGAAAAACTGTTTTTT CASRGRTATNEKLFF
NA NA TRBJ2-7 TRBV30 TGTGCCTGGAGTGTCTGGGACGAGCAGTACTTC CAWSVWDEQYF